This TCR beta chain originates from a study of cytomegalovirus exposure and HLA in healthy donors. Study results and limitations: It was found in a later analysis that first-cohort TCR clusters tended to co-occur in the approximately 120 validation repertoires. There were a few CMV-associated chains whose specificity for CMV antigens was confirmed in vitro.

Per the germline V gene, CDR1 is LGHNA and CDR2 is YSLEER. The CDR3 covers 14 residues. The ends were cut back, 0 bases at V and 4 bases at J, with 9 bases in the middle. The method was immunoSEQ multiplex PCR; TCRdb's version includes in-frame clones alone and lacks a portion of them. The table includes about 130,000 clones, about nine tenths detected once. A note on this clone: Its antigen is unidentified.

The sequencing sample was made of PBMCs. The V call is TRBV4-3, the J call TRBJ1-1; D is perhaps TRBD1 (5 bases). This sequence was found in a man younger than 40 in good health and CMV-seronegative. The CDR3 DNA follows: TGCGCCAGCAGCCAAGATGGCAGGGTCACTGAAGCTTTCTTT. Its translation: CASSQDGRVTEAFF.